This TCR beta chain was captured in a study of T-cell reconstitution after alpha-beta-depleted transplantation in children. This clonotype was detected only a few times. No antigen is known for it. For TCRbeta, the library was prepared with unique molecular identifiers. Each CDR3 protein is one row after TCRdb ran MiXCR on the PCR reads. The sample records roughly 350,000 distinct CDR3 sequences, around 15% being singletons. Findings and limits, study-wide: From newly produced T cells came most of the T-cell counts and diversity one year after transplant. There were reportedly several hundred expanded graft clones from which alpha-beta T cells came about two months after transplant. Some patients owed their high day-60 TCRbeta diversity to surviving recipient T cells and thymic progenitors.

Germline CDR1 is SGHTA and CDR2 is FQGNSA. Trimming took 4 bases from V and 8 from J, leaving 12 bases between them. CDR3 size: 13 residues. Material: PBMCs, mostly from graft donor cells, obtained 360 days after TCRalphabeta/CD19-depleted stem cell transplant. The rearrangement links TRBV7-2 to TRBJ2-4; the D gene is possibly TRBD1 (5 bases). The sequence came from a male patient aged 2 to 9 who had a stem cell transplant for acute lymphoblastic leukemia, so the T cells may come from the graft donor. Written as DNA, the CDR3 is TGTGCCAGCAGCTCCTGGACATCGGACATTCAGTACTTC. Translation gives CASSSWTSDIQYF.